The 10 T cell receptor beta chains listed next were all sequenced from one sample in a study of radiation and T cells in renal cell carcinoma. Time point: blood 4 weeks post-SBRT, at nephrectomy. Treatment specified: 15 Gy SBRT to primary tumor, nephrectomy 4 weeks later. Produced via immunoSEQ multiplex PCR; TCRdb's table is partial and in-frame only. The table records 30,000 to 40,000 clones, over 75% of them present only once. The material sequenced was blood, taken from a patient whose treatment included radiotherapy and nephrectomy. Every receptor here comes from a man aged 55 to 70 with renal cell carcinoma.

J is TRBJ1-1 and V is TRBV19; no clear D gene. V lost 5 bases to trimming and J lost 5 bases, with 21 bases between them. The germline V gene has CDR1 LNHDA and CDR2 SQIVND (reference sequence). The CDR3 has 16 amino acids. The chain's CDR3 is CASSRPLGAGSTEAFF. The CDR3 DNA reads as TGTGCCAGTAGTCGACCATTGGGCGCGGGGAGTACTGAAGCTTTCTTT.

The chain combines TRBV6-5 with TRBJ2-7; 9 bases are a match to TRBD1. CDR1 and CDR2 from the germline V gene are MNHEY and SVGAGI. CDR3 length: 13 amino acids. With V trimmed by 7 bases and J by 2 bases, 3 bases remained unmatched. The CDR3 region has the DNA TGTGCCAGCATGAGACAGGGGGCCTACGAGCAGTACTTC. The encoded protein is CASMRQGAYEQYF.

This rearrangement joins TRBV5-1 to TRBJ1-2, with 7 bases identical to TRBD1. V dropped 4 bases and J dropped 2; count of bases not matched to a gene: 5. In germline, CDR1 is SGHRS, CDR2 YFSETQ. This CDR3 has 14 amino acids. CDR3: CASSGTGQNYGYTF. CDR3 bases: TGCGCCAGCAGCGGCACGGGACAGAACTATGGCTACACCTTC.

This clone was seen only a few times. The chain employs TRBV14 and TRBJ1-1; no clear D gene. Germline-derived CDR1 and CDR2 are SGHDN and FVKESK. The CDR3 is 13 residues long. The germline V and J ends were trimmed by 2 bases and 4 bases, with 8 bases remaining between them. This chain's CDR3 is CASSQSKGTEAFF. CDR3 nucleotides: TGTGCCAGCAGCCAATCGAAAGGCACTGAAGCTTTCTTT.

This sequence joins TRBV18 and TRBJ2-2; no clear D. V was cut by 1 base and J by 5 bases, with 11 bases left in between. This CDR3 has 15 amino acids. Germline values: CDR1 KGHSH, CDR2 LQKENI. CDR3 nucleotides: TGTGCCAGCTCACCACAGAAGGGTCGGACCGGGGAGCTGTTTTTT. Translation gives CASSPQKGRTGELFF.

V gene TRBV27 combines with J gene TRBJ2-1; 7 positions agree with TRBD1. V was clipped by 3 bases and J by 9 bases; unmatched bases: 5. Germline lookup yields CDR1 MNHEY and CDR2 SMNVEV (reference sequence). The CDR3 has 13 residues. The CDR3 sequence is CASSFDREFEQFF. The CDR3 nucleotides read TGTGCCAGCAGTTTTGACAGGGAGTTTGAGCAGTTCTTC.

The chain employs TRBV2 and TRBJ1-2, with D perhaps TRBD1 (5 bases). Trimming took off 0 bases at V and 6 bases at J, with 8 bases between the two ends. The CDR3 totals 13 residues. The germline V gene encodes CDR1 SNHLY and CDR2 FYNNEI. The CDR3 bases are TGTGCCAGCAGTGAAGCCAGGGCGAATGGCTACACCTTC. Protein sequence: CASSEARANGYTF.

The chain joins TRBV12-5 to TRBJ2-5, with D perhaps being TRBD1 or TRBD2 (5 bases each). Germline assignment: CDR1 LGHNT and CDR2 FRNRAP. V was trimmed by 3 bases and J by 5 bases, leaving 13 bases between them. CDR3 size: 14 residues. CDR3 DNA sequence: TGTGCTAGTGGTTTTGGGACCTATGGGGAGACCCAGTACTTC. The encoded protein is CASGFGTYGETQYF.

CDR3 bases: TGTGCCTGGAGTAGGGGGCTAGCGGGGCTATCATACCAAGAGACCCAGTACTTC. It specifies CAWSRGLAGLSYQETQYF. The rearrangement links TRBV30 to TRBJ2-5; the match to TRBD2 covers 9 bases. The trim removed 2 bases at V and 0 bases at J, leaving 13 bases unmatched. The CDR3 extends over 18 amino acids. The V gene's germline CDR1 is GTSNPN and CDR2 SVGIG (reference sequence).

This clone was recorded only once. J is TRBJ1-5 and V is TRBV4-2; D is uncertain. CDR1 LGHNA and CDR2 YNFKEQ come from the germline V gene. V was trimmed by 0 bases and J by 3 bases, leaving 12 bases between them. The CDR3 totals 16 residues. DNA for the CDR3: TGTGCCAGCAGCCAAGATCGGGGTTTTGTCAATCAGCCCCAGCATTTT. Encoded protein: CASSQDRGFVNQPQHF.